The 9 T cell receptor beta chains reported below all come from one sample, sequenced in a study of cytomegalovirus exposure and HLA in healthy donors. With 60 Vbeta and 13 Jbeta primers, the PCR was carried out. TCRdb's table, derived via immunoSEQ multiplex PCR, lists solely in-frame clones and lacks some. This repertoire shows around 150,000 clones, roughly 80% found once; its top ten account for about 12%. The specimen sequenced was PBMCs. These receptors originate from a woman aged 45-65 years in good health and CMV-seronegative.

DNA for the CDR3: TGTGCCAGCAGCGGGCCCGGGACAGGGGGCAATGAGCAGTTCTTC. This gives the protein CASSGPGTGGNEQFF. The V gene is TRBV9, the J gene TRBJ2-1; 11 nucleotides align to TRBD1. This CDR3 is built from 15 residues. V shed 3 bases, J shed 6 bases, and the junction held 5 bases outside the gene matches. Per germline, CDR1 SGDLS and CDR2 YYNGEE.

CDR3 nucleotides: TGCGCCAGCAGCCAAGAAGGACTAGCGGGGGGTTGGACAGATACGCAGTATTTT. It yields the protein CASSQEGLAGGWTDTQYF. The V and J genes are TRBV4-3 and TRBJ2-3; the match to TRBD2 covers 14 bases. The CDR3 covers 18 residues. From germline, CDR1 is LGHNA and CDR2 YSLEER. V gave up 0 bases and J gave up 3 bases; unmatched junction bases: 5.

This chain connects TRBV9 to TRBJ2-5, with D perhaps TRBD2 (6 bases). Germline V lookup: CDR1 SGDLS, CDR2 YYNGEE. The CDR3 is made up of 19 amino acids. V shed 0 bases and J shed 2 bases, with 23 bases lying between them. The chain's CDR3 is CASSVATRIGRIWQETQYF. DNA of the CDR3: TGTGCCAGCAGCGTAGCTACTAGAATTGGGAGGATCTGGCAAGAGACCCAGTACTTC.

Here the CDR3 reads CASSEADTGTYEQYF. The CDR3 DNA follows: TGTGCCAGCAGTGAAGCGGATACCGGGACCTACGAGCAGTACTTC. The V gene is TRBV6-1, the J gene TRBJ2-7; weak D call: TRBD2 (5 bases). V dropped 0 bases and J dropped 2 bases, with 11 bases sitting between them. CDR3 length: 15 residues. Germline V gives CDR1 MNHNS, CDR2 SASEGT.

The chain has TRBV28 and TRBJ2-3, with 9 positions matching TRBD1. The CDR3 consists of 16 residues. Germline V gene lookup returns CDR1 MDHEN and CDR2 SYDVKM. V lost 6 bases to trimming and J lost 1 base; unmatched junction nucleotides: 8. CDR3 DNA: TGTGCCAGCAGACTAAACAGGGGGCCGCGCACAGATACGCAGTATTTT. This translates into CASRLNRGPRTDTQYF. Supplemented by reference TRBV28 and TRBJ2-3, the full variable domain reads DVKVTQSSRYLVKRTGEKVFLECVQDMDHENMFWYRQDPGLGLRLIYFSYDVKMKEKGDIPEGYSVSREKKERFSLILESASTNQTSMYLCASRLNRGPRTDTQYFGPGTRLTVL.

The CDR3, as DNA: TGTGCCAGCAGCTTTGCGCGGGCCGAGGCGGCTGAAGCTTTCTTT. Translated: CASSFARAEAAEAFF. The V and J genes are TRBV5-4 and TRBJ1-1; no reliable D call. Trimming took off 2 bases at V and 6 bases at J, with 17 bases between the two ends. The CDR3 has 15 amino acids. Germline CDR1 reads SGHNT; CDR2 reads YYREEE (reference sequence).

CDR3 nucleotides: TGTGCCAGCAGCTTGTCTTCCAGGGGAAACTATAATTCACCCCTCCACTTT. This encodes CASSLSSRGNYNSPLHF. The chain employs TRBV5-4 and TRBJ1-6; a weak D match, TRBD1 (6 bases). The V gene lost 1 base and the J gene lost 3 bases, with 14 bases spanning the gap. In germline, CDR1 is SGHNT, CDR2 YYREEE (reference sequence). There are 17 residues in the CDR3. The variable domain in full, with the rest retrieved from reference TRBV5-4 and TRBJ1-6, is ETGVTQSPTHLIKTRGQQVTLRCSSQSGHNTVSWYQQALGQGPQFIFQYYREEENGRGNFPPRFSGLQFPNYSSELNVNALELDDSALYLCASSLSSRGNYNSPLHFGNGTRLTVT.

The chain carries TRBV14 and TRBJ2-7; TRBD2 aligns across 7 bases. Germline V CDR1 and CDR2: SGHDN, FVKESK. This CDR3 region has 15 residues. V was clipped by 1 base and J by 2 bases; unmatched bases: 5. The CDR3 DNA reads TGTGCCAGCAGCCAAGCTCGTCGGGGGGCCTACGAGCAGTACTTC. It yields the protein CASSQARRGAYEQYF.

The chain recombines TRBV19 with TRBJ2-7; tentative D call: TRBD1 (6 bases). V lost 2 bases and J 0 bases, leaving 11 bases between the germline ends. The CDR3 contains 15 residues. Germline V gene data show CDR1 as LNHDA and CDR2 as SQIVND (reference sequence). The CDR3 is CASSIRPGVSYEQYF. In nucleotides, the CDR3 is TGTGCCAGTAGTATAAGGCCAGGGGTCTCCTACGAGCAGTACTTC.